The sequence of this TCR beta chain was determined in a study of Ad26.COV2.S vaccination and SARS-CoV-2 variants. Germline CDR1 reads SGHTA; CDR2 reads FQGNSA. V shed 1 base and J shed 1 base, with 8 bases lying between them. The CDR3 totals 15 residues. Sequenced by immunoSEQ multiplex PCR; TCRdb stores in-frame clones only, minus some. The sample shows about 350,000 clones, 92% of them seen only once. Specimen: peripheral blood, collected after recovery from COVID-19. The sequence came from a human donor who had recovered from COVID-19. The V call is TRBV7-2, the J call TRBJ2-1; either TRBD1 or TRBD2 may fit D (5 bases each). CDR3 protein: CASSLGGESYNEQFF. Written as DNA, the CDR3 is TGTGCCAGCAGCTTAGGAGGGGAATCCTACAATGAGCAGTTCTTC.